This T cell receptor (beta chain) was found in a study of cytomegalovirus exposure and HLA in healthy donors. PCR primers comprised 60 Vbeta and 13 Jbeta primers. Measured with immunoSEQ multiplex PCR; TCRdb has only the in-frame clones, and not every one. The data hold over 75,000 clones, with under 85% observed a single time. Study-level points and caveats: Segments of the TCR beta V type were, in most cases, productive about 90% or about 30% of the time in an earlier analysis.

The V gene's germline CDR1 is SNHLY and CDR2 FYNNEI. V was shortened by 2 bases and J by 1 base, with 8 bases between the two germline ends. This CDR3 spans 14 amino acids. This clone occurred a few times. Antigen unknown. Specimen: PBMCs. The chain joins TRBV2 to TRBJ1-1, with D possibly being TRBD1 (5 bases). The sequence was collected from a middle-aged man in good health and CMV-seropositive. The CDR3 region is CASSELGRNTEAFF. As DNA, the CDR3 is TGTGCCAGCAGTGAATTGGGGCGGAACACTGAAGCTTTCTTT.